The next 3 T cell receptor beta chains were all read from a single sample in a study of control samples from healthy donors and cancer patients. TCRdb keeps only in-frame clones here, not all; method: immunoSEQ multiplex PCR. This sample has roughly 170,000 clones; roughly 94% occur once, and the top ten carry roughly 1.3%. Specimen: blood. The origin of the receptors is a woman aged 18-30 years in good health.

The chain combines TRBV5-4 with TRBJ1-4; D gene ambiguous. Deletions cut 3 bases from V and 3 bases from J, with 9 bases between. From germline, CDR1 is SGHNT and CDR2 YYREEE (reference sequence). This CDR3 region has 14 residues. CDR3 nucleotides: TGTGCCAGCAGCTCCAGGACTGCTAATGAAAAACTGTTTTTT. Protein sequence: CASSSRTANEKLFF. The variable domain in full, with the rest retrieved from reference TRBV5-4 and TRBJ1-4, is ETGVTQSPTHLIKTRGQQVTLRCSSQSGHNTVSWYQQALGQGPQFIFQYYREEENGRGNFPPRFSGLQFPNYSSELNVNALELDDSALYLCASSSRTANEKLFFGSGTQLSVL.

CDR3 protein: CASSLRNPGQGNYGYTF. In DNA form, the CDR3 reads TGTGCCAGCAGCTTAAGGAACCCGGGACAGGGGAACTATGGCTACACCTTC. This rearrangement joins TRBV7-9 to TRBJ1-2; TRBD1 matches at 10 bases. CDR3 size: 17 residues. The V segment lost 2 bases and the J segment 2 bases; nucleotides outside the gene matches: 8. Germline V gives CDR1 SEHNR, CDR2 FQNEAQ (reference sequence).

The rearrangement uses TRBV14 and TRBJ1-3, with a weak D call TRBD1 (6 bases). The CDR3 sequence is 15 residues long. Germline V CDR1 and CDR2: SGHDN, FVKESK. Trimming took 6 bases from V and 2 from J, leaving 14 bases between them. The CDR3 reads CASSHVQGTGNTIYF. Written as DNA, the CDR3 is TGTGCCAGCAGTCACGTACAGGGAACTGGAAACACCATATATTTT.